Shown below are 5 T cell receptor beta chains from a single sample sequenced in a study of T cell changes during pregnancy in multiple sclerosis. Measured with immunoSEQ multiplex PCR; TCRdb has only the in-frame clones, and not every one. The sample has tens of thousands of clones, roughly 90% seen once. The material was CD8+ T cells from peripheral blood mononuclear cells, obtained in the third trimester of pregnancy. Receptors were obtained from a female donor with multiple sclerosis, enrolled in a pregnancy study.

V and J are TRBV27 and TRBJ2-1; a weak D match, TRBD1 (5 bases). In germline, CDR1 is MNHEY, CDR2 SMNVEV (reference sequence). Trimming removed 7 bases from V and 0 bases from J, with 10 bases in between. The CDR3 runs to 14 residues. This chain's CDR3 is CASTRDSSYNEQFF. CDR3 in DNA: TGTGCCAGCACGCGCGACAGCTCCTACAATGAGCAGTTCTTC.

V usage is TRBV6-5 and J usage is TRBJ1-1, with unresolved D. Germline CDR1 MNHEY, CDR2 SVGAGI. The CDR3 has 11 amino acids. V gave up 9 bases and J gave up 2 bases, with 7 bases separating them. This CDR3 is CASISNTEAFF. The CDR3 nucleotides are TGTGCCAGTATATCCAACACTGAAGCTTTCTTT.

The CDR3 bases are TGTGCCAGCAGTTCTATAGCGGGAGGGTCAGAAAGGGCCTACGAGCAGTACTTC. The encoded protein is CASSSIAGGSERAYEQYF. V and J are TRBV28 and TRBJ2-7, with 11 bases matching TRBD2. V lost 4 bases and J lost 2; bases outside the gene matches: 13. The CDR3 loop spans 18 amino acids. Germline V gene sequence: CDR1 MDHEN, CDR2 SYDVKM.

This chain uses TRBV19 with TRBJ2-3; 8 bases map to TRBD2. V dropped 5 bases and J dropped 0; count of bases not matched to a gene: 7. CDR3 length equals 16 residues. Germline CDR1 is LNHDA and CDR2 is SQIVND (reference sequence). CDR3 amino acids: CASSAARGGSTDTQYF. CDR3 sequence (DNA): TGTGCCAGTAGTGCCGCCCGGGGGGGCAGCACAGATACGCAGTATTTT.

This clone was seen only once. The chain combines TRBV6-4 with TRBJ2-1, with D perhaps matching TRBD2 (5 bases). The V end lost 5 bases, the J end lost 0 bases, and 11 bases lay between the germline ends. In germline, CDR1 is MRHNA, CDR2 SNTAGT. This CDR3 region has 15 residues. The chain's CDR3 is CASSPSFSSYNEQFF. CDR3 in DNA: TGTGCCAGCAGTCCTAGCTTTAGCTCCTACAATGAGCAGTTCTTC.